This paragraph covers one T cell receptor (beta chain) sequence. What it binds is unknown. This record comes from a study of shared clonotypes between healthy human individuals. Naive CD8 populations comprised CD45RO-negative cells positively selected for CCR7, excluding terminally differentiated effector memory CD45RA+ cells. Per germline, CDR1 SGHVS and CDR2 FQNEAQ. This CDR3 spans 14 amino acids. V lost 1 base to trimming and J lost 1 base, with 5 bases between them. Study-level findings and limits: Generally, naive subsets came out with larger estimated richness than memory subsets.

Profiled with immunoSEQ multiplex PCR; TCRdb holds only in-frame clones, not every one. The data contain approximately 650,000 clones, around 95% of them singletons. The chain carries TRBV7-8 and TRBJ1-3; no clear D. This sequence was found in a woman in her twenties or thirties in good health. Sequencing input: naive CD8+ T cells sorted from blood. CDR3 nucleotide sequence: TGTGCCAGCAGCTTAGATATTTCTGGAAACACCATATATTTT. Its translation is CASSLDISGNTIYF. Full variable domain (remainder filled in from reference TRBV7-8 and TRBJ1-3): GAGVSQSPRYKVAKRGQDVALRCDPISGHVSLFWYQQALGQGPEFLTYFQNEAQLDKSGLPSDRFFAERPEGSVSTLKIQRTQQEDSAVYLCASSLDISGNTIYFGEGSWLTVV.